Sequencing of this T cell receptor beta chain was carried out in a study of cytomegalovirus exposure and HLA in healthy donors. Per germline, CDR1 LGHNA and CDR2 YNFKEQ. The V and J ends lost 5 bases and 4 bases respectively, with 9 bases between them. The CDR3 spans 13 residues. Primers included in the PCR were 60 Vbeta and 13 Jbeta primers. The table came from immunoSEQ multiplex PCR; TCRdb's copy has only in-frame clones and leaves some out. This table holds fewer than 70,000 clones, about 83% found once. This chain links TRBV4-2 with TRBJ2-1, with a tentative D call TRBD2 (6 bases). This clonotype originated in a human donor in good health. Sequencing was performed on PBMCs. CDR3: CASSKGTYNEQFF. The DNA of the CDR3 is TGTGCCAGCAGCAAAGGGACTTACAATGAGCAGTTCTTC.